One T cell receptor (beta chain) is described in this entry. Its target antigen remains unknown. This sample was taken from a study of monozygotic twins with inflammatory bowel disease (dated by TCRdb to the late 2010s). The study in broad terms: The full study comprised 28 monozygotic twin pairs: nine German pairs (four IBD-concordant, five IBD-discordant) and 19 IBD-discordant Danish pairs. The search for disease-associated traits relied mainly on comparing IBD patients with their genetically identical healthy co-twins within discordant pairs. Each individual had, on average, about 151 000 unique TCRalpha sequences and 181 000 unique TCRbeta sequences available for analysis.

Libraries were made using 5' RACE. For each TCR library, 3,500 to 4,000 ng of total RNA was used. For each sample, cDNA synthesis with SMARTScribe reverse transcriptase was split into eight separate reactions. During cDNA synthesis, template switching introduced unique molecular identifiers that contained a 6-nucleotide sample barcode. TCRalpha and TCRbeta cDNA was amplified in two nested PCRs of approximately 16 and 10 cycles, and bead purification was carried out after each PCR. Before amplification, cDNA was treated with uracil DNA-glycosylase and purified using the QIAquick PCR purification kit. In the second PCR, Illumina TruSeq-compatible adapters and sample-specific barcodes were added. TapeStation and Qubit were used to check library quality and concentration, and 5 to 6.5 ng of each library went into the pool. Sequencing of the pooled libraries was done on an Illumina HiSeq2500 single-index Rapid Run using custom sequencing primers and 2 x 100 bp reads. Concerning the study's data processing: MiGEC version 1.2.6 was used for UMI-based consensus assembly to correct PCR and sequencing errors. V(D)J alignment, clonotype assembly and CDR3 extraction were performed with MiXCR version 2.1.1. Normalisation of gene usage, clonotype sharing and MAIT/NKT TCR abundance was achieved by analysing the top 1000, 10 000 and 20 000 clonotypes per sample. Diversity was computed as the inverse Simpson index with the vegan R package after downsampling to 27 000 UMIs. Statistical testing used paired Mann-Whitney U tests on the discordant twin pairs and applied Benjamini-Hochberg correction for multiple testing. TCRdb reprocessed the reads; each CDR3 protein sequence makes one entry, and DNA is unavailable. TCRdb's processing, not the study's, gives the V and J calls here. This sample's table lists roughly 330,000 distinct CDR3 sequences. 2% to 2.5% of the sample belongs to the ten largest clones.

From each donor, a roughly 2.5 ml peripheral blood sample was collected into PAXgene tubes and kept at -80 degrees C. Total RNA was isolated from whole blood with the PAXgene blood miRNA kit on an automated QIAcube, without T cell sorting. Peripheral blood from monozygotic twin pairs concordant or discordant for inflammatory bowel disease was subjected to deep TCRalpha and TCRbeta repertoire profiling with unique molecular barcoding. Smoking habits were recorded for all twin pairs, and each individual was classified as a current, former or never smoker. The paper as a whole reports these results and caveats: IBD patients had lower TCRbeta repertoire diversity, measured by the inverse Simpson index, than their healthy co-twins. Distinction between different T cell subtypes could not be achieved in the analysis. Differing immunosuppressive treatments among patients may have added background noise and inter-individual variability to the repertoires. Repertoire similarity did not differ between concordant and discordant twins, possibly due to limited statistical power. No single strong signal or clonotype linked to IBD turned up in the results, so the idea that one exists was not supported. IBD patients shared fewer clonotypes with other individuals than healthy twins did, most markedly in patients showing signs of disease activity.

Sample: blood. This TCR came from a human donor with ulcerative colitis or Crohn's disease, or a healthy co-twin of an affected twin (not recorded which).

The CDR3 reads CASLRAGGADEQFF. This receptor chain uses TRBV6-1 and TRBJ2-1; TCRdb gives TRBD1 as the D gene, but with no DNA this cannot be confirmed. There are 14 amino acids in the CDR3, from cysteine to phenylalanine inclusive. Nucleotide data are not available. From the germline V gene, CDR1 is MNHNS and CDR2 is SASEGT.